The 5 T cell receptor beta chains in this list originate from one sample, sequenced in a study of OX40 agonist ivuxolimab in advanced cancers. Profiled with immunoSEQ multiplex PCR; TCRdb holds only in-frame clones, not every one. The table shows some 37,000 clones, with roughly 81% occurring only once. The sample was CD4+ or CD8+ T cells sorted from blood, taken in a trial of the OX40 agonist ivuxolimab. The source of these receptors is an adult with an advanced solid tumor such as melanoma, head and neck, liver or kidney cancer.

This clone appeared a single time. This chain joins TRBV28 and TRBJ1-1; D call uncertain. CDR1 MDHEN and CDR2 SYDVKM come from the germline V gene. This CDR3 spans 13 amino acids. V gave up 3 bases and J gave up 6 bases, with 11 bases separating them. This CDR3 reads CASSFGKAAEAFF. CDR3 sequence (DNA): TGTGCCAGCAGTTTTGGAAAGGCGGCTGAAGCTTTCTTT.

The V and J genes are TRBV5-4 and TRBJ1-3; the match to TRBD1 covers 8 bases. The V and J ends lost 4 bases and 2 bases, in that order; junction bases with no gene match: 5. The CDR3 is 15 residues long. Germline CDR1 reads SGHNT; CDR2 reads YYREEE (reference sequence). CDR3 amino acids: CASSTRTGTGNTIYF. The CDR3 region has the DNA TGTGCCAGCAGCACCCGGACAGGGACTGGAAACACCATATATTTT.

The chain carries TRBV10-1 and TRBJ2-2; D ambiguous. Germline lookup yields CDR1 WNHNN and CDR2 SYGVQD (reference sequence). V was trimmed by 0 bases and J by 8 bases, leaving 16 bases between them. This CDR3 is 16 amino acids long. The CDR3 reads CASSESNSARSGELFF. CDR3 nucleotide sequence: TGCGCCAGCAGTGAGTCCAACAGTGCCAGGTCTGGGGAGCTGTTTTTT.

This CDR3 is CASISGAGMTYNEQFF. The CDR3 nucleotides are TGTGCCAGCATCTCTGGGGCGGGGATGACCTACAATGAGCAGTTCTTC. V is TRBV28 and J is TRBJ2-1; possible D gene TRBD2, 6 bases. V shed 7 bases and J shed 2 bases, with 18 bases lying between them. Germline V gene lookup returns CDR1 MDHEN and CDR2 SYDVKM. This CDR3 region has 16 residues.

The chain links TRBV5-4 to TRBJ1-6; unclear D gene. The CDR3 totals 12 residues. CDR1 is SGHNT, CDR2 YYREEE, per germline (reference sequence). V was clipped by 5 bases and J by 7 bases, with 7 bases between them. CDR3 in DNA: TGTGCCAGCAGAGTGCCAAATTCACCCCTCCACTTT. Residues: CASRVPNSPLHF.